The rows below give T cell receptor beta chains drawn from one sample of a study of cytomegalovirus exposure and HLA in healthy donors. The repertoire was sequenced with immunoSEQ multiplex PCR; TCRdb's copy has only in-frame clones and lacks some. The sample lists 100,000 to 150,000 clones; 80% were seen once. Sequencing was carried out using PBMCs. The receptors were sampled from a male donor in good health and CMV-seronegative. Both conserved end residues are part of each CDR3. The D gene is left open where the match is weak. Not every row has a clone size; where given, it reads once, few, many or a size class.

D gene	clone size	V gene	J gene	CDR3 protein	CDR3 DNA
NA	few	TRBV10-3	TRBJ1-2	CAIYEKGYTF	TGTGCCATCTACGAGAAAGGCTACACCTTC
NA	NA	TRBV10-1	TRBJ1-3	CASSQDISGNTIYF	TGCGCCAGCAGCCAGGACATTTCTGGAAACACCATATATTTT
TRBD1	NA	TRBV11-2	TRBJ2-1	CASRRPGQGAHNEQFF	TGTGCCAGCAGGCGCCCGGGACAGGGGGCGCATAATGAGCAGTTCTTC
TRBD1	few	TRBV5-8	TRBJ2-6	CASSDGQGTGANGLTF	TGTGCCAGCAGCGATGGACAGGGGACTGGGGCCAACGGCCTGACTTTC
TRBD1	NA	TRBV5-1	TRBJ2-7	CASSVTGSSYEQYF	TGCGCCAGCAGCGTGACAGGGAGCTCCTACGAGCAGTACTTC
NA	NA	TRBV27	TRBJ2-5	CASSLSFSSQETQYF	TGTGCCAGCAGTTTATCGTTTTCGTCTCAAGAGACCCAGTACTTC
TRBD2	NA	TRBV9	TRBJ2-7	CASSPPAGEQYF	TGTGCCAGCAGCCCCCCAGCGGGGGAGCAGTACTTC
TRBD1	NA	TRBV6-1	TRBJ1-5	CASSDPGQGGQPQHF	TGTGCCAGCAGTGACCCCGGACAGGGAGGGCAGCCCCAGCATTTT
NA	NA	TRBV25-1	TRBJ1-1	CASSGQAWTEAFF	TGTGCCAGCAGTGGACAGGCTTGGACTGAAGCTTTCTTT
NA	once	TRBV6-1	TRBJ1-5	CASRQHPTNNQPQHF	TGTGCCAGCAGACAACACCCGACAAACAATCAGCCCCAGCATTTT
TRBD1	few	TRBV9	TRBJ2-1	CASSAWDSDNEQFF	TGTGCCAGCAGCGCCTGGGACAGTGACAATGAGCAGTTCTTC
NA	NA	TRBV5-1	TRBJ2-2	CASSLAKGTGELFF	TGCGCCAGCAGCTTGGCAAAGGGGACCGGGGAGCTGTTTTTT
TRBD2	NA	TRBV30	TRBJ2-7	CAWSGGRTSGSGQYF	TGTGCCTGGAGTGGGGGTCGGACTAGCGGGAGCGGGCAGTACTTC
NA	once	TRBV19	TRBJ1-1	CASSRGSGGMNTEAFF	TGTGCCAGTAGTCGGGGGTCTGGGGGGATGAACACTGAAGCTTTCTTT
NA	NA	TRBV7-2	TRBJ2-3	CASSLDFTDTQYF	TGTGCCAGCAGCTTAGACTTCACAGATACGCAGTATTTT
NA	NA	TRBV30	TRBJ1-2	CAWIHRENYGYTF	TGTGCCTGGATCCATCGAGAAAACTATGGCTACACCTTC
TRBD1	once	TRBV5-6	TRBJ1-6	CASSNLQGDSPLHF	TGTGCCAGCAGCAACCTTCAGGGGGATTCACCCCTCCACTTT
TRBD2	NA	TRBV6-1	TRBJ2-3	CASSTGGPGADTQYF	TGTGCCAGCAGCACGGGAGGCCCAGGTGCAGATACGCAGTATTTT
NA	once	TRBV5-1	TRBJ1-1	CASKQEGTTEAFF	TGCGCCAGCAAGCAGGAGGGGACCACTGAAGCTTTCTTT
NA	once	TRBV14	TRBJ2-5	CASSQVRGTETQYF	TGTGCCAGCAGCCAAGTGCGGGGAACAGAGACCCAGTACTTC
TRBD1	NA	TRBV5-6	TRBJ1-1	CASSRIDRDTEAFF	TGTGCCAGCAGCCGCATTGACAGGGACACTGAAGCTTTCTTT
TRBD2	NA	TRBV5-6	TRBJ2-2	CASSLLVRGTSNTGELFF	TGTGCCAGCAGCTTGTTGGTCCGCGGGACTAGTAACACCGGGGAGCTGTTTTTT
TRBD1	NA	TRBV2	TRBJ1-1	CASSGQGARGTEAFF	TGTGCCAGCAGTGGACAGGGGGCAAGAGGAACTGAAGCTTTCTTT
NA	NA	TRBV19	TRBJ1-5	CASSMAGAGNQPQHF	TGTGCCAGTAGTATGGCAGGGGCTGGTAATCAGCCCCAGCATTTT
TRBD1	NA	TRBV11-1	TRBJ2-4	CASSLGTGKNSQYF	TGTGCCAGCAGCTTAGGGACAGGGAAAAACAGTCAGTACTTC
NA	NA	TRBV25-1	TRBJ2-2	CATPGTTTGELFF	TGTGCCACCCCTGGTACTACCACCGGGGAGCTGTTTTTT
NA	NA	TRBV10-1	TRBJ2-5	CASGTGETQYF	TGCGCCAGCGGGACTGGGGAGACCCAGTACTTC
NA	NA	TRBV15	TRBJ2-2	CATSRETGYTNTGELFF	TGTGCCACCAGCAGAGAAACAGGGTACACGAACACCGGGGAGCTGTTTTTT
NA	NA	TRBV6-5	TRBJ2-2	CASKAGYPGELFF	TGTGCCAGCAAGGCAGGGTATCCCGGGGAGCTGTTTTTT
TRBD2	NA	TRBV5-4	TRBJ2-7	CASSGGLAGAVYEQYF	TGTGCCAGCAGCGGGGGACTAGCGGGAGCTGTCTACGAGCAGTACTTC
TRBD1	NA	TRBV9	TRBJ1-1	CASSVVQGWMNTEAFF	TGTGCCAGCAGCGTAGTACAGGGGTGGATGAACACTGAAGCTTTCTTT
TRBD2	NA	TRBV7-9	TRBJ2-2	CASSRSGGTANTGELFF	TGTGCCAGCAGCCGATCCGGGGGGACGGCGAACACCGGGGAGCTGTTTTTT
NA	NA	TRBV7-9	TRBJ1-1	CASSLEREGTEAFF	TGTGCCAGCAGCCTCGAGAGGGAGGGCACTGAAGCTTTCTTT
NA	few	TRBV25-1	TRBJ1-2	CASSIQGTGGYTF	TGTGCCAGCAGCATACAGGGTACGGGAGGCTACACCTTC
TRBD1	NA	TRBV6-5	TRBJ1-4	CASSWTGTNEKLFF	TGTGCCAGCAGTTGGACAGGGACTAATGAAAAACTGTTTTTT
TRBD1	NA	TRBV20-1	TRBJ2-1	CSLGWGQEQFF	TGCAGCCTAGGTTGGGGACAGGAGCAGTTCTTC
NA	NA	TRBV27	TRBJ1-5	CASSLLPQHF	TGTGCCAGCAGTTTACTCCCCCAGCATTTT
TRBD1	NA	TRBV18	TRBJ1-3	CASSPTAKGASGNTIYF	TGTGCCAGCTCACCGACCGCGAAGGGGGCCTCTGGAAACACCATATATTTT
NA	NA	TRBV11-2	TRBJ2-7	CASSLETYEQYF	TGTGCCAGCAGCTTAGAGACATACGAGCAGTACTTC
NA	NA	TRBV7-9	TRBJ2-1	CASRRDSAENNEQFF	TGTGCCAGCAGGCGGGACAGCGCTGAGAACAATGAGCAGTTCTTC
NA	NA	TRBV6-1	TRBJ1-1	CASSASILNTEAFF	TGTGCCAGCAGCGCCAGTATTTTAAACACTGAAGCTTTCTTT